The T cell receptor (beta chain) described here comes from a study of blood T cells in healthy people across ages. CDR3 length: 13 amino acids. V was clipped by 3 bases and J by 6 bases, with 12 bases between them. The germline V gene encodes CDR1 SQVTM and CDR2 ANQGSEA. This clonotype was detected ten times or more. Its cognate antigen is unknown. Study results and limitations: Leaving the PBMCs unsorted stopped any conclusive comparison of naive versus antigen-experienced cells. Greater diversity and more naive CD4+ cells were seen in long-lived donors than in aged donors. Diversity of TCR beta per million T cells declined in a roughly linear way with age.

A sample-barcoded 5' primer and a J-beta primer mix were used in a second PCR of roughly 7 to 11 cycles. A 12-random-nucleotide template-switch adaptor tagged each cDNA molecule. From the 5' RACE reads, TCRdb called clonotypes with MiXCR, one entry per CDR3 protein. The repertoire holds some 710,000 distinct CDR3 sequences, with 20% to 25% as singletons. This rearrangement joins TRBV29-1 to TRBJ2-1; a possible D gene is TRBD2 (6 bases). The TCR sequence derives from a man between 65 and 85 years old in good health. The sequenced sample consisted of blood. The CDR3 sequence: CSVDSGTGNEQFF. For the CDR3, the DNA is TGCAGCGTTGACTCCGGGACTGGCAATGAGCAGTTCTTC.